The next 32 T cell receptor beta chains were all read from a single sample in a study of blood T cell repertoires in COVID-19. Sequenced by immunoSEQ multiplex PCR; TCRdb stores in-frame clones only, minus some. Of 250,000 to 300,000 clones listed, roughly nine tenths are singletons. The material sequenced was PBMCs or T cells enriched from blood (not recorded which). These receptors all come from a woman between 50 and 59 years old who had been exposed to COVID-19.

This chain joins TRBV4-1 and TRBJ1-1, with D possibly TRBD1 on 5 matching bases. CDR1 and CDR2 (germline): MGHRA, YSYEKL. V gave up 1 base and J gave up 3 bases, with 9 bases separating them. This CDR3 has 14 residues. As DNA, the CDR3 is TGCGCCAGCAGCCAAGCTGGGGGGTACACTGAAGCTTTCTTT. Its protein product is CASSQAGGYTEAFF.

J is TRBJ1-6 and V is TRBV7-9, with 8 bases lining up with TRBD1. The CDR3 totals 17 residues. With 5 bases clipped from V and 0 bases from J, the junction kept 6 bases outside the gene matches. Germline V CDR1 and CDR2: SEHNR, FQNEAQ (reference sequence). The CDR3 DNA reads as TGTGCCAGCAGCGCCCGGACAGGGAGCTCCTATAATTCACCCCTCCACTTT. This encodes CASSARTGSSYNSPLHF.

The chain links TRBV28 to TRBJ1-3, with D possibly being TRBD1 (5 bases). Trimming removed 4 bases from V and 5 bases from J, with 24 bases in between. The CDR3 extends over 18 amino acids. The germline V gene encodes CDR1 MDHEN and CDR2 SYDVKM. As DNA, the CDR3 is TGTGCCAGCAGTTCAACCCTCGTTGCGGGGGGGTGGAGAAACACCATATATTTT. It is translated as CASSSTLVAGGWRNTIYF. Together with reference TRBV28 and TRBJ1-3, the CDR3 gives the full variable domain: DVKVTQSSRYLVKRTGEKVFLECVQDMDHENMFWYRQDPGLGLRLIYFSYDVKMKEKGDIPEGYSVSREKKERFSLILESASTNQTSMYLCASSSTLVAGGWRNTIYFGEGSWLTVV.

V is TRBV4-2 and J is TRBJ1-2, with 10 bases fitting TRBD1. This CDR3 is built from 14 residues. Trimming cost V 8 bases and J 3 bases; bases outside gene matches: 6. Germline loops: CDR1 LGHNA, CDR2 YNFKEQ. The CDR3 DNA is TGTGCCAGCGCATCAGGGACAGGGGACTATGGCTACACCTTC. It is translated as CASASGTGDYGYTF.

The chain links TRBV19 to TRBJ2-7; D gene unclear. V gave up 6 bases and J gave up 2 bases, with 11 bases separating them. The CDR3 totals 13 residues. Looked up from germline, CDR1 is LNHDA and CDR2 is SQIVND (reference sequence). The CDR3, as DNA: TGTGCCAGTAGCCCGGGTCCCCCCTACGAGCAGTACTTC. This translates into CASSPGPPYEQYF. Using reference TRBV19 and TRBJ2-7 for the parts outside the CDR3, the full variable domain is DGGITQSPKYLFRKEGQNVTLSCEQNLNHDAMYWYRQDPGQGLRLIYYSQIVNDFQKGDIAEGYSVSREKKESFPLTVTSAQKNPTAFYLCASSPGPPYEQYFGPGTRLTVT.

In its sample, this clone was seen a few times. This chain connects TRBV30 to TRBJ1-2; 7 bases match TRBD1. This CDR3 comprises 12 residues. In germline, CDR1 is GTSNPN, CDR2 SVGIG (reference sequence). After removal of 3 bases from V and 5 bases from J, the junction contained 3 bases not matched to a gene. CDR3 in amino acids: CAWSRGKYGYTF. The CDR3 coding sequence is TGTGCCTGGAGCAGGGGGAAGTATGGCTACACCTTC.

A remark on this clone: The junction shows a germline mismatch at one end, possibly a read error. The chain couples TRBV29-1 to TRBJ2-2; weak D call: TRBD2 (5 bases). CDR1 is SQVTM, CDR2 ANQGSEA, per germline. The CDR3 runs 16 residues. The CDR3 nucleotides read TGCAGCGTTGAAGATAAGTCAGGTTTCGAACACCGGGGAGCTGTTTTT. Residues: CSVEDKSGFEHRGAVF.

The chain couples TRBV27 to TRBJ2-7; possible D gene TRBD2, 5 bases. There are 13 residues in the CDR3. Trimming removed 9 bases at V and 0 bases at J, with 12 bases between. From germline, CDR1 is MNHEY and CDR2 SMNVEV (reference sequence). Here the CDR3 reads CARTRGHSYEQYF. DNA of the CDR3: TGTGCCAGAACCCGGGGTCACTCCTACGAGCAGTACTTC.

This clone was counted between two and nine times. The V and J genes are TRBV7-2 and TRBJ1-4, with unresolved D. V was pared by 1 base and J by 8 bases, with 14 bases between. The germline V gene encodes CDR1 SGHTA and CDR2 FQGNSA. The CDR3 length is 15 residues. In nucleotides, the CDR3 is TGTGCCAGCAGCTTAGGGAGTGAGGAATCGGAAAAACTGTTTTTT. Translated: CASSLGSEESEKLFF.

DNA for the CDR3: TGTGCCACCAGTGATTTTGCCAGGGGAGGGACAGATACGCAGTATTTT. This translates into CATSDFARGGTDTQYF. The rearrangement uses TRBV24-1 and TRBJ2-3; tentative D call: TRBD2 (7 bases). Germline CDR1 is KGHDR and CDR2 is SFDVKD. V was clipped by 1 base and J by 3 bases, with 13 bases between them. The CDR3 consists of 16 residues.

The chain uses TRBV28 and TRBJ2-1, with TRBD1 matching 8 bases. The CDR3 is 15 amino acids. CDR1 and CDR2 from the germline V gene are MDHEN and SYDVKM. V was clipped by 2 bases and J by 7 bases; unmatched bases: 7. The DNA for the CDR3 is TGTGCCAGCAGTTTAGGGGACAGGACGGTAAATGAGCAGTTCTTC. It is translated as CASSLGDRTVNEQFF.

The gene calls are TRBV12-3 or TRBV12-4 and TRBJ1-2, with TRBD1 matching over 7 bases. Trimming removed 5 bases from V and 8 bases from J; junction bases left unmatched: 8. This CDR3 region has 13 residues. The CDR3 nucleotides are TGTGCCAGCAGTCCCTCCCCCAGGGGGGGCTACACCTTC. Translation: CASSPSPRGGYTF.

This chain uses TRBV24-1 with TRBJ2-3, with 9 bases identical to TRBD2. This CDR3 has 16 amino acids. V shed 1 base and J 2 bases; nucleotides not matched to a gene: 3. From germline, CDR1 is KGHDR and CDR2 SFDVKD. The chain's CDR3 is CATSDLAGGPTDTQYF. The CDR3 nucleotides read TGTGCCACCAGTGATTTAGCGGGGGGACCCACAGATACGCAGTATTTT.

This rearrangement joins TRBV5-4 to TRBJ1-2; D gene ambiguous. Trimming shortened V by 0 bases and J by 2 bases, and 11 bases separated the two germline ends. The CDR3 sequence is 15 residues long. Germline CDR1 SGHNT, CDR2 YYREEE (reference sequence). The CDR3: CASSLAGGGNYGYTF. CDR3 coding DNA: TGTGCCAGCAGCTTGGCCGGCGGCGGGAACTATGGCTACACCTTC.

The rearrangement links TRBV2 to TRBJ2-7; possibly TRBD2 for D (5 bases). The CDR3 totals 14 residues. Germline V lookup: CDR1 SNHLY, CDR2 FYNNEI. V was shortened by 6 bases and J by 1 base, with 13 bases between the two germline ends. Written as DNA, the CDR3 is TGTGCCAGCAGGGAGAGCGGCAGATCCTACGAGCAGTACTTC. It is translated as CASRESGRSYEQYF.

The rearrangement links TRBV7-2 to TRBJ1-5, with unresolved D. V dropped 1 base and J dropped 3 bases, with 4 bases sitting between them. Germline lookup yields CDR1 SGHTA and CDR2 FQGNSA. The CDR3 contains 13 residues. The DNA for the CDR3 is TGTGCCAGCAGCTTAGTTAACAATCAGCCCCAGCATTTT. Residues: CASSLVNNQPQHF.

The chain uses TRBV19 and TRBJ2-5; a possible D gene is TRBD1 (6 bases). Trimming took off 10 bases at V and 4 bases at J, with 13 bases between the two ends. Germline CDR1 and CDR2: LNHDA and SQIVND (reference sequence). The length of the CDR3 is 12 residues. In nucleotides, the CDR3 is TGTGCCACTTCCACAGGGCGAGAGACCCAGTACTTC. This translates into CATSTGRETQYF.

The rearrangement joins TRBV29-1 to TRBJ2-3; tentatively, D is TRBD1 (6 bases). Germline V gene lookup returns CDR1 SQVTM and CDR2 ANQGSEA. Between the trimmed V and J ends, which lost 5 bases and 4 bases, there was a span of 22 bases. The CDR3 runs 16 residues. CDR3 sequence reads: CSVIPATGFVADTQYF. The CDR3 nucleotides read TGCAGCGTTATACCCGCCACAGGGTTTGTGGCAGATACGCAGTATTTT.

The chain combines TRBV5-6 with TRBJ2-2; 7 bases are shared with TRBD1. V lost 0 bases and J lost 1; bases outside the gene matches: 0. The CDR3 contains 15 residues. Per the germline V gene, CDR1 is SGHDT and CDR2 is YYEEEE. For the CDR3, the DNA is TGTGCCAGCAGCTTGGGGACAGGGAACACCGGGGAGCTGTTTTTT. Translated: CASSLGTGNTGELFF.

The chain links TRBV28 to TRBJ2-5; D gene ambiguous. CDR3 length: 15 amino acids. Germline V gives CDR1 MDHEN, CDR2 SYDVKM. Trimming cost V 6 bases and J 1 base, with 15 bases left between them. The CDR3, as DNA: TGTGCCAGCAGCCCTGGGTCTCAGGCCCAAGAGACCCAGTACTTC. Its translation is CASSPGSQAQETQYF.

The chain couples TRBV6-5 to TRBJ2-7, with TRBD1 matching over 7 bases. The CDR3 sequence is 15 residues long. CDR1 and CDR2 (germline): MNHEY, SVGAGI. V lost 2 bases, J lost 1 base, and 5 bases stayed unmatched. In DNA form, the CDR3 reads TGTGCCAGCAGTTACGTACAGGGGCTTTCCTACGAGCAGTACTTC. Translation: CASSYVQGLSYEQYF.

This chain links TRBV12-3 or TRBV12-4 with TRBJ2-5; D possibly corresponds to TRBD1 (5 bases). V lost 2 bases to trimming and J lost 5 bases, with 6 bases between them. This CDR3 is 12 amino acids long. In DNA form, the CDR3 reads TGTGCCAGCAGTTTAAGGGGTGAGACCCAGTACTTC. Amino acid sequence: CASSLRGETQYF.

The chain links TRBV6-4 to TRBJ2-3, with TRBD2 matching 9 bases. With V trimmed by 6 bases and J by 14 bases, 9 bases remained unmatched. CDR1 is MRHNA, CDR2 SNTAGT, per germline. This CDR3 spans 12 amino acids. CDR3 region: CASRDKRGVSYF. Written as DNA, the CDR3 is TGTGCCAGCAGAGATAAGCGGGGGGTCTCGTATTTT.

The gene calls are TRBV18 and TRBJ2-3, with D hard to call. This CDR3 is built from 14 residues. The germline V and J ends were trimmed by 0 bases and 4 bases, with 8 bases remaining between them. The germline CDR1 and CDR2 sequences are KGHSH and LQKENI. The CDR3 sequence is CASSPPARADTQYF. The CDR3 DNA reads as TGTGCCAGCTCACCACCGGCTAGAGCAGATACGCAGTATTTT. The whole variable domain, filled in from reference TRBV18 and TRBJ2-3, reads NAGVMQNPRHLVRRRGQEARLRCSPMKGHSHVYWYRQLPEEGLKFMVYLQKENIIDESGMPKERFSAEFPKEGPSILRIQQVVRGDSAAYFCASSPPARADTQYFGPGTRLTVL.

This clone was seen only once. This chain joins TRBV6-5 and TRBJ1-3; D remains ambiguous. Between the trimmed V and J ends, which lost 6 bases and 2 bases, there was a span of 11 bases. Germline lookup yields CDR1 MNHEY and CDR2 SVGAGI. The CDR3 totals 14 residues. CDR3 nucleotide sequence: TGTGCCAGCAGATCTTGGGCGACTGGAAACACCATATATTTT. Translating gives CASRSWATGNTIYF.

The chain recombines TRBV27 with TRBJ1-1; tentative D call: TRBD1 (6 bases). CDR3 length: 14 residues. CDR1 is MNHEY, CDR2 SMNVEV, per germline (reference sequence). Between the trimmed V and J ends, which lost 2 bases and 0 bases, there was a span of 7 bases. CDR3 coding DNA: TGTGCCAGCAGTTTAAGGGACATGAACACTGAAGCTTTCTTT. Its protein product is CASSLRDMNTEAFF.

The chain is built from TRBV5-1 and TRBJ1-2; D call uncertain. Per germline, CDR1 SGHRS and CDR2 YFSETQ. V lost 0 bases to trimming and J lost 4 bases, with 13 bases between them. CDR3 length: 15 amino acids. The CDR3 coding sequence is TGCGCCAGCAGCTTGGCCCCTTGGGCCTTCTATGGCTACACCTTC. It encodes CASSLAPWAFYGYTF.

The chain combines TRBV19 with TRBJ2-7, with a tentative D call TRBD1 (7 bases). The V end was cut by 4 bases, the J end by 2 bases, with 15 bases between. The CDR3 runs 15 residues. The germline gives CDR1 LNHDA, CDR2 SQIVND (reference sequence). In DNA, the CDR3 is TGTGCCAGTAGTACCAATGACAGGGAGGCCTACGAGCAGTACTTC. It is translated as CASSTNDREAYEQYF.

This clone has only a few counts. As DNA, the CDR3 is TGTGCCAGCAGCTCTCAGGGAAATAGGAATGAGCAGTTCTTC. It codes for CASSSQGNRNEQFF. The chain uses TRBV7-9 and TRBJ2-1; D is perhaps TRBD1 (5 bases). V lost 4 bases to trimming and J lost 7 bases, with 14 bases between them. This CDR3 has 14 amino acids. Germline assignment: CDR1 SEHNR and CDR2 FQNEAQ (reference sequence).

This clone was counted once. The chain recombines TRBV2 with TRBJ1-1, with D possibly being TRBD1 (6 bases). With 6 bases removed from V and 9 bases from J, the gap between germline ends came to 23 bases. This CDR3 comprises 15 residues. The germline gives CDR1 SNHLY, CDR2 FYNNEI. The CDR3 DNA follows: TGTGCCAGCAGCACTCAGGACAAAGTGGACAGACAAGCTTTCTTT. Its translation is CASSTQDKVDRQAFF.

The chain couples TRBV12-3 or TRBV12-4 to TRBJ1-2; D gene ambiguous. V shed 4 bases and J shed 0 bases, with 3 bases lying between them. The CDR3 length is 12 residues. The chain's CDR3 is CASSSTNYGYTF. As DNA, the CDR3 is TGTGCCAGCAGTTCAACTAACTATGGCTACACCTTC.

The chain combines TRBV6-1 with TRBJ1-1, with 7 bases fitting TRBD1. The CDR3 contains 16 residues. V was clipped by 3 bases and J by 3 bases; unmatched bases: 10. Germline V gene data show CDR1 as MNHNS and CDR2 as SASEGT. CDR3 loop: CASSDDRVKRYTEAFF. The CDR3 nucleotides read TGTGCCAGCAGTGATGACAGGGTCAAAAGATACACTGAAGCTTTCTTT.